The T cell receptor beta chain described here comes from a study of OX40 agonist ivuxolimab in advanced cancers. Study in general: Of mixed ages from roughly 23 to 80 and averaging approximately 60 years, the group was about 86% male. It was permissible to have had prior anti-PD-1, anti-PD-L1 or anti-CTLA-4 therapy, and approximately 38% had some.

CDR1 SGHRS and CDR2 YFSETQ come from the germline V gene. Trimming pared 3 bases from V and 1 base from J, leaving 7 bases between. CDR3 size: 14 residues. The method was immunoSEQ multiplex PCR; TCRdb's version includes in-frame clones alone and lacks a portion of them. Found here are 50,000 or so clones, 81% of them singletons; the top ten hold roughly 0.68%. Comment on this clone: Its target is not known. The sample holds other DNA sequences that translate to the same CDR3.

Overall study findings and caveats: No determination was made of the antigen specificity of the expanded peripheral T cells. At 0.1-3.0 mg/kg, partial responders had clonal expansion among the lowest observed.

The starting material was CD4+ or CD8+ T cells sorted from blood, obtained in a trial of the OX40 agonist ivuxolimab. This TCR was sampled from an adult with an advanced solid tumor such as melanoma, head and neck, liver or kidney cancer. J is TRBJ2-2 and V is TRBV5-1; D is perhaps TRBD1 (6 bases). CDR3 sequence reads: CASSSGQNTGELFF. The CDR3 DNA reads as TGCGCCAGCAGCTCGGGACAGAACACCGGGGAGCTGTTTTTT. The full variable domain, its missing parts supplied by reference TRBV5-1 and TRBJ2-2, is KAGVTQTPRYLIKTRGQQVTLSCSPISGHRSVSWYQQTPGQGLQFLFEYFSETQRNKGNFPGRFSGRQFSNSRSEMNVSTLELGDSALYLCASSSGQNTGELFFGEGSRLTVL.